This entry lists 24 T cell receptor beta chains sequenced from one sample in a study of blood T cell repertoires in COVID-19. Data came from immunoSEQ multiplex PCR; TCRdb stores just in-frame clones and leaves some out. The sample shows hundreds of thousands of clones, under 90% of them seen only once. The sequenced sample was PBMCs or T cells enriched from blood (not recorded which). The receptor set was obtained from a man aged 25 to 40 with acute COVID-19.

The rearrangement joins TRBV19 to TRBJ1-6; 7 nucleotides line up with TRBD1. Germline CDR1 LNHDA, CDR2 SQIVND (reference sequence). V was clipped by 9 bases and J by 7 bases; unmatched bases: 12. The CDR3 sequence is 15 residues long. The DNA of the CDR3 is TGTGCCAGCCAACTAACCGACAGGGAGAATTCACCCCTCCACTTT. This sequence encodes CASQLTDRENSPLHF. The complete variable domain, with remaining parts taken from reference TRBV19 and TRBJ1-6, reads DGGITQSPKYLFRKEGQNVTLSCEQNLNHDAMYWYRQDPGQGLRLIYYSQIVNDFQKGDIAEGYSVSREKKESFPLTVTSAQKNPTAFYLCASQLTDRENSPLHFGNGTRLTVT.

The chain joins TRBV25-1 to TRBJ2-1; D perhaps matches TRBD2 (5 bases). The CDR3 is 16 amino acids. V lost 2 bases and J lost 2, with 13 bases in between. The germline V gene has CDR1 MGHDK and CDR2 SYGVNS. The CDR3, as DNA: TGTGCCAGCAGTGAAGATGTGGGAGAGACCTACAATGAGCAGTTCTTC. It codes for CASSEDVGETYNEQFF.

CDR3 bases: TGTGCCAGCAGCTTAGGAGGAGGTGGCGAGCAGTACGTC. Protein product: CASSLGGGGEQYV. The chain carries TRBV7-2 and TRBJ2-7; D may be TRBD2 (5 bases). The ends were cut back, 1 base at V and 6 bases at J, with 10 bases in the middle. From germline, CDR1 is SGHTA and CDR2 FQGNSA. The CDR3 is made up of 13 amino acids.

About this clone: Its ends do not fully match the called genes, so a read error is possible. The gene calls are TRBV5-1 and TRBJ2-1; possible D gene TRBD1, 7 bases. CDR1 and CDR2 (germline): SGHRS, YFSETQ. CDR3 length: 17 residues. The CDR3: CASSLVPRDSIINEQFF. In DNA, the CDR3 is TGTGCCAGCAGCTTGGTCCCGCGGGACAGTATAATAAATGAGCAGTTCTTC.

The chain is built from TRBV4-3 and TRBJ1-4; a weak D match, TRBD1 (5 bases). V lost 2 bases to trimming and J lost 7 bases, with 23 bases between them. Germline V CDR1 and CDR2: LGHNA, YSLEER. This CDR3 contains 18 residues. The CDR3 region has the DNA TGCGCCAGCAGCCAACGCTCAGGGATCCAGGGATTAGCTGAAAAACTGTTTTTT. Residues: CASSQRSGIQGLAEKLFF.

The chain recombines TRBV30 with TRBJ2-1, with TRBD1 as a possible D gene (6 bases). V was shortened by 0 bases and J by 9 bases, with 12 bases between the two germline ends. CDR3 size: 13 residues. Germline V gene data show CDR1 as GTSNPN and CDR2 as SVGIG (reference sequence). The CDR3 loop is CAWSVIGGAEQFF. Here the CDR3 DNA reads TGTGCCTGGAGTGTAATAGGGGGAGCTGAGCAGTTCTTC. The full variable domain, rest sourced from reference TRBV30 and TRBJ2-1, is SQTIHQWPATLVQPVGSPLSLECTVEGTSNPNLYWYRQAAGRGLQLLFYSVGIGQISSEVPQNLSASRPQDRQFILSSKKLLLSDSGFYLCAWSVIGGAEQFFGPGTRLTVL.

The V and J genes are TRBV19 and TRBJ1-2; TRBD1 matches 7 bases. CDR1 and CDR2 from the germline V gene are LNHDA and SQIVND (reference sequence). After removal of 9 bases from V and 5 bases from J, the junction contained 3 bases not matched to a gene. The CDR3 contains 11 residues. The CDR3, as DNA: TGTGCCAGCCGGGACAGTTATGGCTACACCTTC. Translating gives CASRDSYGYTF.

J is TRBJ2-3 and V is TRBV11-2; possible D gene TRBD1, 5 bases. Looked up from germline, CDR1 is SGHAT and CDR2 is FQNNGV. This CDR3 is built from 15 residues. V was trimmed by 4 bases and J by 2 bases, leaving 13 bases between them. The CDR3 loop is CASSSGFKDTDTQYF. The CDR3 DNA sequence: TGTGCCAGCAGCTCAGGGTTCAAGGACACAGATACGCAGTATTTT.

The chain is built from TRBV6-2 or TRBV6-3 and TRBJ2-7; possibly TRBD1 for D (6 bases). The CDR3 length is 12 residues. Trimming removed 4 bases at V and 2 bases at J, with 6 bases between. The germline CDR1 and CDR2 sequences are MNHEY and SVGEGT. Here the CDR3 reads CASSWTAYEQYV. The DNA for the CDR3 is TGTGCCAGCAGTTGGACAGCCTACGAGCAGTACGTC.

The CDR3: CASSEAGGTLYEQYV. DNA for the CDR3: TGTGCCAGCAGTGAAGCGGGGGGGACCCTCTACGAGCAGTACGTC. V is TRBV6-1 and J is TRBJ2-7, with 7 bases identical to TRBD2. V was clipped by 0 bases and J by 3 bases; unmatched bases: 5. Germline-derived CDR1 and CDR2 are MNHNS and SASEGT. CDR3 length: 15 amino acids.

CDR3 nucleotides: TGTGCCAGCAGCCGCACACCGGGACTAGCGGATTGGTACCAAGAGACCCAGTACTTC. Residues: CASSRTPGLADWYQETQYF. The chain is built from TRBV14 and TRBJ2-5; 11 bases map to TRBD2. V was clipped by 4 bases and J by 0 bases; unmatched bases: 13. The germline V gene has CDR1 SGHDN and CDR2 FVKESK. The CDR3 is made up of 19 amino acids.

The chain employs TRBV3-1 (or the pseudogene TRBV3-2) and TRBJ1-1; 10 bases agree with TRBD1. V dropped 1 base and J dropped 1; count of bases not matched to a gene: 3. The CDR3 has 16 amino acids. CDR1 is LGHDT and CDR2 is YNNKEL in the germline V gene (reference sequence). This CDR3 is CASSQGTGGPNTEAFF. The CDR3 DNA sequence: TGTGCCAGCAGCCAAGGGACAGGGGGGCCGAACACTGAAGCTTTCTTT.

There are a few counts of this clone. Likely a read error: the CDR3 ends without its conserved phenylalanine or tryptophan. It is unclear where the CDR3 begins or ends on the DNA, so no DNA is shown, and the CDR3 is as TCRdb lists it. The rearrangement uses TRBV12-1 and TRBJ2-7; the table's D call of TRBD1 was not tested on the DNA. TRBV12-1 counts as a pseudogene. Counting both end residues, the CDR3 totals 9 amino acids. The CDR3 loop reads CASSFAGKA.

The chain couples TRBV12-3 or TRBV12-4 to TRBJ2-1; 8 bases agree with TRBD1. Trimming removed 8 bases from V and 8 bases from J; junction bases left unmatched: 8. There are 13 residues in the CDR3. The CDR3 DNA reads TGTGCCAGCCGATATGACAGGGGCGATGAGCAGTTCTTC. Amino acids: CASRYDRGDEQFF.

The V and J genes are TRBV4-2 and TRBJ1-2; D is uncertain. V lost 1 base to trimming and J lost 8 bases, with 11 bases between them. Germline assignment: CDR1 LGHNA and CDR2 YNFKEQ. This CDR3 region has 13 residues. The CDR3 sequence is CASSQGHRYGYTF. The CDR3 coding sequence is TGTGCCAGCAGCCAAGGACATAGGTACGGCTACACCTTC.

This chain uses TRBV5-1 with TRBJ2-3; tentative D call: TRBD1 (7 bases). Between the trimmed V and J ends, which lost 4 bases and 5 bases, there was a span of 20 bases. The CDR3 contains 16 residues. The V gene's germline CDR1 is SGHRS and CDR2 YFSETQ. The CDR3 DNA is TGCGCCAGCAGCCACCAGGGGGGCGCGAAAGGAGATACGCAGTATTTT. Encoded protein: CASSHQGGAKGDTQYF.

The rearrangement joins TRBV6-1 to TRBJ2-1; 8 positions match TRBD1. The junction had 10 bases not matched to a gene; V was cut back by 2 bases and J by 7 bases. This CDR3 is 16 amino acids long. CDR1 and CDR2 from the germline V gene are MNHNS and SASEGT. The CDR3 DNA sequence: TGTGCCAGCAGTGAATTAAGGACAGGGAGGAGAAATGAGCAGTTCTTC. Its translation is CASSELRTGRRNEQFF.

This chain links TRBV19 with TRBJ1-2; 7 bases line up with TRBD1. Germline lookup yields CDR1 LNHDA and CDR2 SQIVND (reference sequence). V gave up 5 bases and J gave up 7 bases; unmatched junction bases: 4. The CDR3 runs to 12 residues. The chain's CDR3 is CASSAYRGGYTF. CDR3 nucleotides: TGTGCCAGTAGTGCTTACAGGGGTGGCTACACCTTC.

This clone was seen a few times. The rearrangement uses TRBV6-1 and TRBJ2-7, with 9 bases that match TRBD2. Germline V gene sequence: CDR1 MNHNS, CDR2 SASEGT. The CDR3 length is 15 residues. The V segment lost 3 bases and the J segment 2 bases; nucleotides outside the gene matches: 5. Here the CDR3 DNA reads TGTGCCAGCAGTGATCGTAGCGGGGGCCCCTACGAGCAGTACGTC. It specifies CASSDRSGGPYEQYV.

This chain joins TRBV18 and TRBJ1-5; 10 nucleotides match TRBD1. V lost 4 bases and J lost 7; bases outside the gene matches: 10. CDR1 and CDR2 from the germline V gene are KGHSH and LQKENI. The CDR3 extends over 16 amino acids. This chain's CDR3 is CASSLADRGQGQPQHF. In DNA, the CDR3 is TGTGCCAGCTCACTAGCCGACAGGGGGCAAGGGCAGCCCCAGCATTTT.

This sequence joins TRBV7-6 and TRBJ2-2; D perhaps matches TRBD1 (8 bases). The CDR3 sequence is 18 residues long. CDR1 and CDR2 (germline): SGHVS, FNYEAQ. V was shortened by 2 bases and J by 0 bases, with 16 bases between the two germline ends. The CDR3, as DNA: TGTGCCAGCAGCTTATCGAGGGGGGGACAGGCGAACACCGGGGAGCTGTTTTTT. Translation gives CASSLSRGGQANTGELFF.

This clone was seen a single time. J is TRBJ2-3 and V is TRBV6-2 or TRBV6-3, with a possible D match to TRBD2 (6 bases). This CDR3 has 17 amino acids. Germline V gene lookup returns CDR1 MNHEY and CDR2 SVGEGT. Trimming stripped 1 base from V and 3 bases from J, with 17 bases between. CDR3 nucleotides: TGTGCCAGCAGTTACTTGGGCGGCGGGGTTAGGACAGATACGCAGTATTTT. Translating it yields CASSYLGGGVRTDTQYF.

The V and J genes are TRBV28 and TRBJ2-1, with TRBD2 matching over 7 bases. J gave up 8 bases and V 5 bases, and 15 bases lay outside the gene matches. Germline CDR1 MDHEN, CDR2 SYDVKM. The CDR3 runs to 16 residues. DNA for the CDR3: TGTGCCAGCAGTCTCCTACGGGGAATCCGGGGGGATGAGCAGTTCTTC. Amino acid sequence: CASSLLRGIRGDEQFF.

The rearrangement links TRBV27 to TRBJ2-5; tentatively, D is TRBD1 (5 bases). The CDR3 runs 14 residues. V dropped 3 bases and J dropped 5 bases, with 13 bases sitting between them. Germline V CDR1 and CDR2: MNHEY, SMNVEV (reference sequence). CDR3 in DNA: TGTGCCAGCAGTTTTGACGTGGGGCTGGAGACCCAGTACTTC. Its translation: CASSFDVGLETQYF.